This TCR beta chain was sequenced during a study of blood T cell repertoires in COVID-19. Whole-study context: COVID-19 samples from acute and convalescent phases originated in the United States, Italy and Spain.

Participant ages covered about 18 to 90 years across about two dozen US areas. In Cohort 3, a recovered donor had either two negative PCRs, clearance, or symptom resolution. In the original workflow: Estimates of nucleated cell counts were drawn from the amplification of reference gene primers. This table comes from immunoSEQ multiplex PCR, and its TCRdb copy is limited to in-frame clones, with some not included. Clone size and the V and J calls come from that table; the DNA yielded D and trimming. This table holds approximately 200,000 clones, 70% to 90% found once. Per the germline V gene, CDR1 is MNHEY and CDR2 is SVGAGI. V was clipped by 6 bases and J by 1 base; unmatched bases: 1. The CDR3 is 14 amino acids.

The origin of this receptor is a man aged 25-40 years who had recovered from COVID-19. The sample consisted of PBMCs or T cells enriched from blood (not recorded which). This chain links TRBV6-5 with TRBJ1-4; 8 positions agree with TRBD1. The CDR3 DNA is TGTGCCAGCAGGACAGGGGTAACTAATGAAAAACTGTTTTTT. This translates into CASRTGVTNEKLFF.